Given below is one T cell receptor beta chain in context. Antigen unknown. Profiling relied on immunoSEQ multiplex PCR, and the TCRdb table lists in-frame clones only, not all of them. Of over 850,000 clones detected, about 84% appear once; the ten largest clones hold around 0.6%. Germline V lookup: CDR1 SEHNR, CDR2 FQNEAQ (reference sequence). CDR3 length equals 15 residues. The J segment lost 5 bases and the V segment lost 1 base, leaving 6 bases of the junction unmatched. This sample stems from a study of shared clonotypes between healthy human individuals. Study-level findings and limits: Non-shared clonotypes had lower generation probabilities than those shared by all four donors. Investigators expected sequencing depth to affect clonotype sharing among donors.

This chain links TRBV7-9 with TRBJ2-5; 8 positions agree with TRBD2. Sequences were obtained from memory CD4+ T cells from PBMCs. Subset given: CD45RA-negative fraction. The receptor's source is a man aged 18 to 29 in good health. Some clones in this sample may be carry-over from other donors' samples. This chain's CDR3 is CASSLGGRTRETQYF. The CDR3 DNA sequence: TGTGCCAGCAGCTTAGGCGGGAGGACCCGGGAGACCCAGTACTTC.